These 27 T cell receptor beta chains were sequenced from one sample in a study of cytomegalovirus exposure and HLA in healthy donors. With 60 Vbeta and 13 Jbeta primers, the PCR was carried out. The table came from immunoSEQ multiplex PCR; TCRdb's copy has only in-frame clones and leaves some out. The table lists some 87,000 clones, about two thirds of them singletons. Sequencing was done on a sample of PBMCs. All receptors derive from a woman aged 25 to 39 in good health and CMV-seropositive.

This CDR3 is CASSVTGYNSPLHF. CDR3 nucleotides: TGTGCCAGCAGCGTAACAGGGTATAATTCACCCCTCCACTTT. The chain employs TRBV9 and TRBJ1-6, with a possible D match to TRBD1 (6 bases). V shed 1 base and J shed 4 bases, with 6 bases lying between them. Germline CDR1 and CDR2: SGDLS and YYNGEE. The CDR3 consists of 14 residues.

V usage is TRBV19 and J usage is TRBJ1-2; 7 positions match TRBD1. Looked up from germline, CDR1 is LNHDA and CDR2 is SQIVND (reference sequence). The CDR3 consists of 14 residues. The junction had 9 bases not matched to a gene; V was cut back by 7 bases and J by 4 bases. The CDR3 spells CASTGQGDAYGYTF. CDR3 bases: TGTGCCAGTACTGGGCAGGGGGACGCCTATGGCTACACCTTC.

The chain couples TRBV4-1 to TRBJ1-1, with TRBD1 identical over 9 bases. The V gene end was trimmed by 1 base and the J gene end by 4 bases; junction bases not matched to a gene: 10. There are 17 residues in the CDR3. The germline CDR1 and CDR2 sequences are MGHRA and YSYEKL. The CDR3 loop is CASSQGWTGAWSTEAFF. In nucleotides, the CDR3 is TGCGCCAGCAGCCAAGGATGGACAGGGGCCTGGAGCACTGAAGCTTTCTTT.

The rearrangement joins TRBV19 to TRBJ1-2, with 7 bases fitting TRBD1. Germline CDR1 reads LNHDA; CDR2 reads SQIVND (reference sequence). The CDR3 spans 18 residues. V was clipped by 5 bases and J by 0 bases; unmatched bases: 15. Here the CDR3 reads CASSRAWGQRLTNYGYTF. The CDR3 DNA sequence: TGTGCCAGTAGTCGGGCTTGGGGACAGAGGCTAACTAACTATGGCTACACCTTC.

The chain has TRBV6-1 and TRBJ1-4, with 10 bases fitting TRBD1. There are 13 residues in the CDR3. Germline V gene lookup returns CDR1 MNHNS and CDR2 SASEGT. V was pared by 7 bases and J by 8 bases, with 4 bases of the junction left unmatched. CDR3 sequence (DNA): TGTGCCAGCAAGGGGACAGGGGACGAAAAACTGTTTTTT. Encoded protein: CASKGTGDEKLFF.

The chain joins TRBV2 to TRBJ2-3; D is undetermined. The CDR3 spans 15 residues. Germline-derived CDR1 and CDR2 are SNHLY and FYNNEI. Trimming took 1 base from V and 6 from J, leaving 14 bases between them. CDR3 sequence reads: CASSEGATPVDTQYF. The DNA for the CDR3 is TGTGCCAGCAGTGAAGGGGCCACCCCGGTTGATACGCAGTATTTT. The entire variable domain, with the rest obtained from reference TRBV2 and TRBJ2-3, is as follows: EPEVTQTPSHQVTQMGQEVILRCVPISNHLYFYWYRQILGQKVEFLVSFYNNEISEKSEIFDDQFSVERPDGSNFTLKIRSTKLEDSAMYFCASSEGATPVDTQYFGPGTRLTVL.

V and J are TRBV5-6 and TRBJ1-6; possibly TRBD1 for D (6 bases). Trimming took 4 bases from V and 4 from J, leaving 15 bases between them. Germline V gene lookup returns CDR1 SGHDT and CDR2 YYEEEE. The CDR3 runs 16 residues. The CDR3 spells CASSRAGVGYNSPLHF. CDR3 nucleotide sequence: TGTGCCAGCAGCAGAGCAGGGGTAGGATATAATTCACCCCTCCACTTT.

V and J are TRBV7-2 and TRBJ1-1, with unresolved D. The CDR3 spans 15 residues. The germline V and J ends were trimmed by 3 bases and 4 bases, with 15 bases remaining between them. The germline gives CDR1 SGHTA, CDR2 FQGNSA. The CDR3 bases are TGTGCCAGCAGCTTTTTGGTCTCGTCGGGCACTGAAGCTTTCTTT. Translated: CASSFLVSSGTEAFF.

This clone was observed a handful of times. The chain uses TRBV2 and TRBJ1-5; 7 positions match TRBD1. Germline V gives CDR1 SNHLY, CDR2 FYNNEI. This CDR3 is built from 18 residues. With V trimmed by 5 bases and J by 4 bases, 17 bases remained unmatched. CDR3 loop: CASSHNHRQGRSNQPQHF. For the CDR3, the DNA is TGTGCCAGCAGTCACAATCACCGACAGGGCCGGTCAAATCAGCCCCAGCATTTT.

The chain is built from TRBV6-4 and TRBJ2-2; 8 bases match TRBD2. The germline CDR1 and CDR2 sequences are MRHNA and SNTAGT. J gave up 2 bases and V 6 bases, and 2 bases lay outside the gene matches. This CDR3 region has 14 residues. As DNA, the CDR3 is TGTGCCAGCAGAACTAGCGGAAACACCGGGGAGCTGTTTTTT. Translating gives CASRTSGNTGELFF.

The CDR3 sequence: CAISGQGNGQPQHF. For the CDR3, the DNA is TGTGCCATCAGTGGACAGGGGAATGGTCAGCCCCAGCATTTT. The chain combines TRBV10-3 with TRBJ1-5; 8 positions agree with TRBD1. V shed 4 bases and J 6 bases; nucleotides not matched to a gene: 5. CDR3 length: 14 amino acids. Germline V gene sequence: CDR1 ENHRY, CDR2 SYGVKD.

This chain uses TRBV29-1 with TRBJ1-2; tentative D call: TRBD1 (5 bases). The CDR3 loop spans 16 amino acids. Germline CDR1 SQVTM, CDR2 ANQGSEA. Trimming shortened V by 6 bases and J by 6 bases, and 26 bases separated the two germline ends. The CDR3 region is CSVAVGPDTKGNGYTF. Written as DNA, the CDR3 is TGCAGCGTCGCCGTGGGTCCGGACACCAAAGGGAATGGCTACACCTTC.

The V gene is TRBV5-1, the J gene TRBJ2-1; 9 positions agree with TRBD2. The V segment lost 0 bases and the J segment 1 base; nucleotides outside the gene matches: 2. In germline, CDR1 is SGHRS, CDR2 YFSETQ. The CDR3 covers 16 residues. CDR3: CASSLGSGGSYNEQFF. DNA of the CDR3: TGCGCCAGCAGCTTGGGTAGCGGGGGTTCCTACAATGAGCAGTTCTTC.

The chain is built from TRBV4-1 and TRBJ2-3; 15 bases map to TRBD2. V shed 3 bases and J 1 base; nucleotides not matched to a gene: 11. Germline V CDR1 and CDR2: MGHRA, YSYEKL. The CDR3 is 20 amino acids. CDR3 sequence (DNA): TGCGCCAGCAGCCACATAGGACTAGCGGGGGGGCCCGATGGCACAGATACGCAGTATTTT. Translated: CASSHIGLAGGPDGTDTQYF.

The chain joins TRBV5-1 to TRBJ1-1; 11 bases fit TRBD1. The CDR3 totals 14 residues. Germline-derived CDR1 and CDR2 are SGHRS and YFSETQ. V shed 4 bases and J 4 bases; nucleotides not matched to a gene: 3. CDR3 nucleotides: TGCGCCAGCAGCCAGGGGACAGGGGGCACTGAAGCTTTCTTT. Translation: CASSQGTGGTEAFF.

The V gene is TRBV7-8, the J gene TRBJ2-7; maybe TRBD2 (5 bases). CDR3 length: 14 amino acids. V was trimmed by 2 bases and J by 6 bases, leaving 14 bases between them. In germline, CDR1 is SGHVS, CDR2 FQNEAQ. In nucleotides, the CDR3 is TGTGCCAGCAGCTTATCGTACGGAGGCCCCGAGCAGTACTTC. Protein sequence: CASSLSYGGPEQYF.

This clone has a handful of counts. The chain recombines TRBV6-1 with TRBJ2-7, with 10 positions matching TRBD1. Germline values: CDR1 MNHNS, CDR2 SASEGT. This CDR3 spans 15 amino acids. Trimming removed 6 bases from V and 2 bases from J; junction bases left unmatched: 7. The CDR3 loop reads CASRRTGTGAYEQYF. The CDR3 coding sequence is TGTGCCAGCAGAAGGACCGGGACAGGGGCCTACGAGCAGTACTTC.

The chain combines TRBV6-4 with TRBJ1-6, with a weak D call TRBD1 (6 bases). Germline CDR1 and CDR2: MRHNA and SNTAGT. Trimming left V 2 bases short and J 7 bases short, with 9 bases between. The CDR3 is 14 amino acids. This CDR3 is CASSDEGGNSPLHF. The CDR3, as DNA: TGTGCCAGCAGTGACGAGGGGGGGAATTCACCCCTCCACTTT.

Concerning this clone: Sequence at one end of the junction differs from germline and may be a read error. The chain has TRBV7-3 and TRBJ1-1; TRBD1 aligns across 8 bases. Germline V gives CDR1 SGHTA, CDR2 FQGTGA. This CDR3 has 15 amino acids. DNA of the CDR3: TGTGCCAGCAGCCCCAGCCGGACAGGGAACCCTGAAGCTTTCTTT. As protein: CASSPSRTGNPEAFF.

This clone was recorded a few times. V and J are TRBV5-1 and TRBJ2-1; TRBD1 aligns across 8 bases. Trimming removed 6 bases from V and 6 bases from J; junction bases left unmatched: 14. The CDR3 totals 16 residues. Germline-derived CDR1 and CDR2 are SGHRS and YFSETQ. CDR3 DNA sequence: TGCGCCAGCACCCCCGGGAGACAGGGGAATAGCAATGAGCAGTTCTTC. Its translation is CASTPGRQGNSNEQFF.

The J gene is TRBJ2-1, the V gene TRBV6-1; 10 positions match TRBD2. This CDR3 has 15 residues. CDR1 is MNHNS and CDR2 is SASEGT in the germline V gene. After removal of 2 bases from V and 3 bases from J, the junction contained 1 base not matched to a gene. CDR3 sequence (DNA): TGTGCCAGCAGTGAATCTAGCGGGGGCTACAATGAGCAGTTCTTC. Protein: CASSESSGGYNEQFF.

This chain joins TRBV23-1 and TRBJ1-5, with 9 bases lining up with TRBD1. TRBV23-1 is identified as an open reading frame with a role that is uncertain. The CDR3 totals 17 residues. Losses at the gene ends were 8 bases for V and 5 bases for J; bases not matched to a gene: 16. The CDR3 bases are TGCGCCAGCCCAAAACCCCCCCCTGACAGGGGGGATCAGCCCCAGCATTTT. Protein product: CASPKPPPDRGDQPQHF.

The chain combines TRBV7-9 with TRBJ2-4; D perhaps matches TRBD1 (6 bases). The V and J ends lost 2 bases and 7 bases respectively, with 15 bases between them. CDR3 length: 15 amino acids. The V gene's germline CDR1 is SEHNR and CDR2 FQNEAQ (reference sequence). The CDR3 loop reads CASSLRTDFENIQYF. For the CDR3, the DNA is TGTGCCAGCAGCTTACGGACAGACTTTGAGAACATTCAGTACTTC.

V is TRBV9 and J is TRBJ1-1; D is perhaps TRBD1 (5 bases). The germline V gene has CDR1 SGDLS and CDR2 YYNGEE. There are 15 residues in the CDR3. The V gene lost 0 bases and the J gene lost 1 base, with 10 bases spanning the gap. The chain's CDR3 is CASSVGAGGNTEAFF. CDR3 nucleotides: TGTGCCAGCAGCGTAGGTGCGGGGGGGAACACTGAAGCTTTCTTT.

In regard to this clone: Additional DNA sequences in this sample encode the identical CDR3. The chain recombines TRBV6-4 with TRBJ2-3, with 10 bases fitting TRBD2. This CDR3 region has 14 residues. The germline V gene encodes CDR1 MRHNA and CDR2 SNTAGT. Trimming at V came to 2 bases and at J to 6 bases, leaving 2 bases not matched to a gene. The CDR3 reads CASSDSGGADTQYF. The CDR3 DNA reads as TGTGCCAGCAGTGACAGCGGGGGGGCCGATACGCAGTATTTT.

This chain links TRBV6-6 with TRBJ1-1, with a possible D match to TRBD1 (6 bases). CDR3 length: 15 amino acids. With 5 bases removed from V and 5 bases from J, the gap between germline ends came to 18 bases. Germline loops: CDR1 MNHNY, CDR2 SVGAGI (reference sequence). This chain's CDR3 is CASSHPRGIGTEAFF. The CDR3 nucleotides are TGTGCCAGCAGTCACCCCAGGGGAATCGGGACTGAAGCTTTCTTT.

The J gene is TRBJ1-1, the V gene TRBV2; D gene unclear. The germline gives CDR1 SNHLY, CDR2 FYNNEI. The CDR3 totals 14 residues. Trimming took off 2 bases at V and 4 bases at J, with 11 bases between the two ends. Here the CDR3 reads CASSELLRSTEAFF. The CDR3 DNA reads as TGTGCCAGCAGTGAACTTCTGAGGAGCACTGAAGCTTTCTTT.